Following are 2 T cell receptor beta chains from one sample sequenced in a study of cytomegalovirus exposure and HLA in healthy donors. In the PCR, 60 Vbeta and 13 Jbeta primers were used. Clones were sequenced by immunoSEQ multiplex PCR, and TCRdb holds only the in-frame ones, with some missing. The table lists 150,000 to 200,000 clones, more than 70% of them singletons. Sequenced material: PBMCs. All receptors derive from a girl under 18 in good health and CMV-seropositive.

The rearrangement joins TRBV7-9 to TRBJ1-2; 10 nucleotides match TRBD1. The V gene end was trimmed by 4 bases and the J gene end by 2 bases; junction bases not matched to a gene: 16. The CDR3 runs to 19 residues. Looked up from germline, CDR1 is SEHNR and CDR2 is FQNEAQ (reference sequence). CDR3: CASSSPSILVDRGNYGYTF. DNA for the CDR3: TGTGCCAGCAGCTCCCCAAGTATTTTGGTGGACAGGGGGAACTATGGCTACACCTTC. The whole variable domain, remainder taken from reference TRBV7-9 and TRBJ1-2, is DTGVSQNPRHKITKRGQNVTFRCDPISEHNRLYWYRQTLGQGPEFLTYFQNEAQLEKSRLLSDRFSAERPKGSFSTLEIQRTEQGDSAMYLCASSSPSILVDRGNYGYTFGSGTRLTVV.

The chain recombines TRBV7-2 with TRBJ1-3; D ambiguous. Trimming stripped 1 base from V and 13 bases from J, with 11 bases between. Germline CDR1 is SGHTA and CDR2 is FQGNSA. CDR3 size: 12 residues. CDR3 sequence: CASSLDRGGIYF. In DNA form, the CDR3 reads TGTGCCAGCAGCTTAGATCGGGGAGGTATATATTTT.